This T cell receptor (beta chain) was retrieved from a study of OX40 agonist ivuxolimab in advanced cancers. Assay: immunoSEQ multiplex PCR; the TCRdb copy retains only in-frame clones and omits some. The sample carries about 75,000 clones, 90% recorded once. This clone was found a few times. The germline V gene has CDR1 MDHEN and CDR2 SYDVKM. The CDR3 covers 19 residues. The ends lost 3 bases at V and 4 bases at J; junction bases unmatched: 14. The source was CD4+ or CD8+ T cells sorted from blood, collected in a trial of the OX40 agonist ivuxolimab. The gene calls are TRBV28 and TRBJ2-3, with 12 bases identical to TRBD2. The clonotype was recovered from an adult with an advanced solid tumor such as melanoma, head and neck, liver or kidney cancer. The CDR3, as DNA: TGTGCCAGCAGTTTGGGAAAGGGATTTACTAGCGGGAGGCCAGATACGCAGTATTTT. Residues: CASSLGKGFTSGRPDTQYF.